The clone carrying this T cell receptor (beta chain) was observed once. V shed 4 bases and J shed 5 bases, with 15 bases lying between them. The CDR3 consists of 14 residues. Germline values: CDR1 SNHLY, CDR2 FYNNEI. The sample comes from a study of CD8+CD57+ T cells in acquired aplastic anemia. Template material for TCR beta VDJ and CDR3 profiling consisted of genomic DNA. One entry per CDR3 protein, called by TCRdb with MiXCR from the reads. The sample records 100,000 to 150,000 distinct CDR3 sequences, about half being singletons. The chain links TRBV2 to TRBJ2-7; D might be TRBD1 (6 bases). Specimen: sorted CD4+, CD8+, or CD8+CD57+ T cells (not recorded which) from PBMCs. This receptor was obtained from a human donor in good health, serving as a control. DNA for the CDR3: TGTGCCAGCAGTGGTCCGACAGGTTTCAACGAGCAGTACTTC. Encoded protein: CASSGPTGFNEQYF.